Presented here are 12 T cell receptor beta chains from one specimen sequenced in a study of OX40 agonist ivuxolimab in advanced cancers. TCRdb's table, derived via immunoSEQ multiplex PCR, lists solely in-frame clones and lacks some. The data show around 140,000 clones, roughly 91% seen once. The source material was CD4+ or CD8+ T cells sorted from blood, sampled in a trial of the OX40 agonist ivuxolimab. These receptor sequences come from an adult with an advanced solid tumor such as melanoma, head and neck, liver or kidney cancer.

This sequence joins TRBV7-3 and TRBJ2-1; no clear D. This CDR3 has 11 amino acids. V was clipped by 5 bases and J by 5 bases, with 4 bases between them. Germline V gene lookup returns CDR1 SGHTA and CDR2 FQGTGA. CDR3 sequence reads: CASSHHNEQFF. Written as DNA, the CDR3 is TGTGCCAGCAGCCACCACAATGAGCAGTTCTTC.

J is TRBJ2-5 and V is TRBV9; 11 nucleotides align to TRBD2. The V gene's germline CDR1 is SGDLS and CDR2 YYNGEE. The CDR3 has 15 amino acids. Losses at the gene ends were 0 bases for V and 4 bases for J; bases not matched to a gene: 2. In nucleotides, the CDR3 is TGTGCCAGCAGCGTAGTGACTAGCGGGGTAGAGACCCAGTACTTC. Protein product: CASSVVTSGVETQYF. Using reference TRBV9 and TRBJ2-5 for the parts outside the CDR3, the full variable domain is DSGVTQTPKHLITATGQRVTLRCSPRSGDLSVYWYQQSLDQGLQFLIQYYNGEERAKGNILERFSAQQFPDLHSELNLSSLELGDSALYFCASSVVTSGVETQYFGPGTRLLVL.

The chain recombines TRBV4-3 with TRBJ2-1, with a weak D call TRBD1 (5 bases). Germline CDR1 LGHNA, CDR2 YSLEER. There are 16 residues in the CDR3. The germline V and J ends were trimmed by 1 base and 1 base, with 11 bases remaining between them. CDR3 amino acids: CASSQVGQGSYNEQFF. In nucleotides, the CDR3 is TGCGCCAGCAGCCAAGTGGGGCAGGGATCCTACAATGAGCAGTTCTTC.

The genes are TRBV9 and TRBJ1-4; 8 nucleotides agree with TRBD1. The trim removed 0 bases at V and 5 bases at J, leaving 3 bases unmatched. The germline gives CDR1 SGDLS, CDR2 YYNGEE. The CDR3 is made up of 15 amino acids. The chain's CDR3 is CASSVVGQGNEKLFF. DNA for the CDR3: TGTGCCAGCAGCGTAGTTGGACAGGGAAATGAAAAACTGTTTTTT.

The chain is built from TRBV5-1 and TRBJ2-3, with D perhaps given as TRBD1 or TRBD2 (6 bases each). This CDR3 has 18 amino acids. V lost 4 bases, J lost 2 bases, and 23 bases lay in between. The germline V gene encodes CDR1 SGHRS and CDR2 YFSETQ. CDR3 nucleotides: TGCGCCAGCAGCCCCGGAACGGGGGCGGTGGATCTCACAGATACGCAGTATTTT. Translated: CASSPGTGAVDLTDTQYF.

V and J are TRBV6-5 and TRBJ2-7; TRBD1 matches 7 bases. The junction had 6 bases not matched to a gene; V was cut back by 2 bases and J by 2 bases. Germline CDR1 reads MNHEY; CDR2 reads SVGAGI. This CDR3 is built from 15 residues. CDR3 region: CASSYRQGLPYEQYF. The CDR3 DNA reads as TGTGCCAGCAGTTACAGACAGGGCCTGCCCTACGAGCAGTACTTC.

The V call is TRBV4-3, the J call TRBJ1-1; D remains unclear. V lost 8 bases to trimming and J lost 1 base, with 23 bases between them. The germline V gene has CDR1 LGHNA and CDR2 YSLEER. This CDR3 is built from 17 residues. In DNA, the CDR3 is TGCGCCAGCCAAGAGAAGAGCTGGTTTCAAGGGAACACTGAAGCTTTCTTT. Translating it yields CASQEKSWFQGNTEAFF.

The gene calls are TRBV7-6 and TRBJ2-5; 7 bases map to TRBD2. Per germline, CDR1 SGHVS and CDR2 FNYEAQ. Trimming took 2 bases from V and 4 from J; bases not matched to a gene: 10. The CDR3 runs to 16 residues. In DNA, the CDR3 is TGTGCCAGCAGCTTACGGGGGAGGGGTGGAAGAGAGACCCAGTACTTC. Its translation: CASSLRGRGGRETQYF.

The chain links TRBV6-5 to TRBJ2-2, with D hard to call. CDR1 MNHEY and CDR2 SVGAGI come from the germline V gene. V was trimmed by 2 bases and J by 6 bases, leaving 1 base between them. This CDR3 comprises 11 residues. Written as DNA, the CDR3 is TGTGCCAGCAGTTACGCCGGGGAGCTGTTTTTT. Translating gives CASSYAGELFF.

V is TRBV28 and J is TRBJ1-5, with TRBD1 as a possible D gene (5 bases). CDR3 length equals 15 residues. Per germline, CDR1 MDHEN and CDR2 SYDVKM. The germline V and J ends were trimmed by 2 bases and 7 bases, with 15 bases remaining between them. In DNA, the CDR3 is TGTGCCAGCAGTTTAACCGGCCCCCAGGGACAGCCCCAGCATTTT. Translated, it gives CASSLTGPQGQPQHF. The full variable domain, its missing parts supplied by reference TRBV28 and TRBJ1-5, is DVKVTQSSRYLVKRTGEKVFLECVQDMDHENMFWYRQDPGLGLRLIYFSYDVKMKEKGDIPEGYSVSREKKERFSLILESASTNQTSMYLCASSLTGPQGQPQHFGDGTRLSIL.

V usage is TRBV7-8 and J usage is TRBJ2-5; the match to TRBD2 covers 7 bases. The ends lost 5 bases at V and 7 bases at J; junction bases unmatched: 7. The germline V gene has CDR1 SGHVS and CDR2 FQNEAQ. This CDR3 contains 13 residues. DNA for the CDR3: TGTGCCAGCAGCCCTACCGGGGAGGGGACCCAGTACTTC. It encodes CASSPTGEGTQYF.

The chain uses TRBV4-1 and TRBJ1-2, with D possibly matching TRBD1 (5 bases). Trimming removed 0 bases at V and 7 bases at J, with 9 bases between. The CDR3 sequence is 13 residues long. The germline gives CDR1 MGHRA, CDR2 YSYEKL. This chain's CDR3 is CASSQDPGLGYTF. CDR3 bases: TGCGCCAGCAGCCAAGATCCGGGGCTTGGCTACACCTTC.